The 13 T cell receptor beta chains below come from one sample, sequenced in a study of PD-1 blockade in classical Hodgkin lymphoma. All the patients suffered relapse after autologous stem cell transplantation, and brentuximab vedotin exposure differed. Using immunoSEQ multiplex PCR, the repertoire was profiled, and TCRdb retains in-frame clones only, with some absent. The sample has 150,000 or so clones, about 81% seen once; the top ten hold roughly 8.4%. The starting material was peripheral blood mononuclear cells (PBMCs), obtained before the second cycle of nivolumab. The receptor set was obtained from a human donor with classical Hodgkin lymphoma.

For the CDR3, the DNA is TGTGCCAGCAGCCCGCAGGGGGATAGCAATCAGCCCCAGCATTTT. Protein sequence: CASSPQGDSNQPQHF. The chain couples TRBV5-5 to TRBJ1-5, with 7 bases matching TRBD1. The CDR3 has 15 residues. Trimming cost V 4 bases and J 0 bases; bases outside gene matches: 4. Germline CDR1 reads SGHKS; CDR2 reads YYEKEE (reference sequence). The full variable domain, with the rest looked up from reference TRBV5-5 and TRBJ1-5, is DAGVTQSPTHLIKTRGQQVTLRCSPISGHKSVSWYQQVLGQGPQFIFQYYEKEERGRGNFPDRFSARQFPNYSSELNVNALLLGDSALYLCASSPQGDSNQPQHFGDGTRLSIL.

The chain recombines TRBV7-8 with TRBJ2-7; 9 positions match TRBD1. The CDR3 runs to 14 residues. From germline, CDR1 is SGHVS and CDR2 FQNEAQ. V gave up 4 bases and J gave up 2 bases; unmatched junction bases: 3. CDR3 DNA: TGTGCCAGCAGCTCGGGACAGGGAACCTACGAGCAGTACTTC. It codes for CASSSGQGTYEQYF.

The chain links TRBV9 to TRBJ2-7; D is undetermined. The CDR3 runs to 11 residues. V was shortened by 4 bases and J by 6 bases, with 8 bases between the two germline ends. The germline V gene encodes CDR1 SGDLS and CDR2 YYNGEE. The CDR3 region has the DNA TGTGCCAGCAGCACCGGCCGCGAGCAGTACTTC. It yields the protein CASSTGREQYF.

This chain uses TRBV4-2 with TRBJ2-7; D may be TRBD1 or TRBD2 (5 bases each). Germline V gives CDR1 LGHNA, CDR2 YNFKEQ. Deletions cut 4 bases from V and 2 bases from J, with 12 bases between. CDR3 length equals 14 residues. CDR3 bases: TGTGCCAGCAGCCCCAACCGGGACGCCTACGAGCAGTACTTC. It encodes CASSPNRDAYEQYF.

The CDR3 bases are TGTGCCAGCAGCTTGGGAGGGGGCACCGGGGAGCTGTTTTTT. It translates to CASSLGGGTGELFF. The rearrangement links TRBV5-6 to TRBJ2-2; D might be TRBD1 (6 bases). V dropped 0 bases and J dropped 4 bases, with 7 bases sitting between them. The CDR3 is 14 amino acids. Germline CDR1 SGHDT, CDR2 YYEEEE.

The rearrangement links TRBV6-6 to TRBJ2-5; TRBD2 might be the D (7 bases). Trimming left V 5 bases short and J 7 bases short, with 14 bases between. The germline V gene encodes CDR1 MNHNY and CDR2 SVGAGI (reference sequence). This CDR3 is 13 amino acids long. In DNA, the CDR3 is TGTGCCAGCAGTCCCACAGGGAGGGGGACCCAGTACTTC. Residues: CASSPTGRGTQYF.

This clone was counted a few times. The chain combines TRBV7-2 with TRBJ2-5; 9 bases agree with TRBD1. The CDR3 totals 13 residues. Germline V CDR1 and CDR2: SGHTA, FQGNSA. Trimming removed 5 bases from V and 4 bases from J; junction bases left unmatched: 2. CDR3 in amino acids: CASSTGGLETQYF. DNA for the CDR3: TGTGCCAGCAGCACAGGGGGCTTAGAGACCCAGTACTTC.

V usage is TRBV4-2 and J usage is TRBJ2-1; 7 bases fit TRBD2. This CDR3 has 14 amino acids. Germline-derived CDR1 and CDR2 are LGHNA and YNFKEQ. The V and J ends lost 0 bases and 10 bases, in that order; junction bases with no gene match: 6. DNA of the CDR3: TGTGCCAGCAGCCAAGAACAGCTAGCGGTGGAGCAGTTCTTC. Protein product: CASSQEQLAVEQFF.

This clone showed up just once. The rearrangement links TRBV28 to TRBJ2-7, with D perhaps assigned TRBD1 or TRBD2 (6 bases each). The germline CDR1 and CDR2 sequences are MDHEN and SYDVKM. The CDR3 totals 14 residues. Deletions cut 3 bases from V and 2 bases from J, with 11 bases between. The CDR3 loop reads CASSLGGAAYEQYF. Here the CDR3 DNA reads TGTGCCAGCAGTTTGGGGGGCGCTGCCTACGAGCAGTACTTC.

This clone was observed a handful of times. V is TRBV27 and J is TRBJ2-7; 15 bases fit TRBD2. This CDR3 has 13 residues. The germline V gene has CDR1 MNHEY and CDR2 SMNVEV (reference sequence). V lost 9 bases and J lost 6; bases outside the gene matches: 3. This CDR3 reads CASRTSGRVEQYF. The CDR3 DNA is TGTGCCAGTAGGACTAGCGGGAGGGTCGAGCAGTACTTC.

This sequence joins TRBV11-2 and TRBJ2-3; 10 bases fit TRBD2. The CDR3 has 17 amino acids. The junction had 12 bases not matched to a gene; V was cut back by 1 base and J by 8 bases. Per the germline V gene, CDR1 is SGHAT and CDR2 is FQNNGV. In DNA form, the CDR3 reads TGTGCCAGCAGCTTAGGGAATGTAGCGGGGGGAAGGGGTACGCAGTATTTT. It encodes CASSLGNVAGGRGTQYF.

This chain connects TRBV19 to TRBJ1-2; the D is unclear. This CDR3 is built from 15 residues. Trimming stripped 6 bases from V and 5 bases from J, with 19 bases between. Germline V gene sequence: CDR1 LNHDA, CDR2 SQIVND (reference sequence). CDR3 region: CASREDRRLLYGYTF. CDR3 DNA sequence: TGTGCCAGTAGGGAAGACCGCCGGTTACTATATGGCTACACCTTC.

CDR3 sequence (DNA): TGTGCCAGCAGTTTTTCCAGGGGGGATGGCTACACCTTC. Amino acid sequence: CASSFSRGDGYTF. The V call is TRBV27, the J call TRBJ1-2; 7 bases map to TRBD1. Germline lookup yields CDR1 MNHEY and CDR2 SMNVEV (reference sequence). This CDR3 contains 13 residues. J lost 6 bases, V lost 3 bases, and 4 bases had no gene match.